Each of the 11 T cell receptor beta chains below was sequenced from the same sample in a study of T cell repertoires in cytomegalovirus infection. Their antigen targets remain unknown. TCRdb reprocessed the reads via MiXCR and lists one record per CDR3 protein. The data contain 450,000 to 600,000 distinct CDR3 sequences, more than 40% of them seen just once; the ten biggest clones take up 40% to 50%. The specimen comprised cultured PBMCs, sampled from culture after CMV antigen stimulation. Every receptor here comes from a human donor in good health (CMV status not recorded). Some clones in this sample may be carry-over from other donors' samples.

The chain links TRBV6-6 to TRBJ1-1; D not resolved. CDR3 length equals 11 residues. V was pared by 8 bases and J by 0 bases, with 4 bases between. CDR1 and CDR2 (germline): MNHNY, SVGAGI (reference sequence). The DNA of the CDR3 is TGTGCCAGCCTGATGAACACTGAAGCTTTCTTT. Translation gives CASLMNTEAFF.

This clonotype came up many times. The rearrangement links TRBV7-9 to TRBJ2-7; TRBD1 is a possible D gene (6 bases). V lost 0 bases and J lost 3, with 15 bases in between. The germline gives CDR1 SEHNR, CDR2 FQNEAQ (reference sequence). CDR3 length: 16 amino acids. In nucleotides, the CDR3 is TGTGCCAGCAGCTTAGCGCTAGGGGGAGATGGCTACGAGCAGTACTTC. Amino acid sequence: CASSLALGGDGYEQYF.

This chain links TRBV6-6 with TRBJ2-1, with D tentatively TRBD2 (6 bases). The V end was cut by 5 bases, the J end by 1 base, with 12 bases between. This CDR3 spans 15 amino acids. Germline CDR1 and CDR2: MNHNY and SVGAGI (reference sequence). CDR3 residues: CASSARDLSYNEQFF. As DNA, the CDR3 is TGTGCCAGCAGTGCCCGGGACTTGTCCTACAATGAGCAGTTCTTC.

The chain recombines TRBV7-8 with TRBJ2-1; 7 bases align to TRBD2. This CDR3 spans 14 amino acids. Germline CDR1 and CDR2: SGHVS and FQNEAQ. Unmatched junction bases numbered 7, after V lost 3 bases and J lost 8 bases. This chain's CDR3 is CASSLRRGSHEQFF. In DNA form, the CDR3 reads TGTGCCAGCAGCTTGAGGCGGGGGAGCCATGAGCAGTTCTTC.

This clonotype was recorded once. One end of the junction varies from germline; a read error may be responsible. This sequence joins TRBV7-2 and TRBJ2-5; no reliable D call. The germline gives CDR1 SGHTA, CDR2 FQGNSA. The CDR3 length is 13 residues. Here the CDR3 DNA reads TGTGCCCGCAGCCCGTTGGTCGGGGAGACCCAGTACTTC. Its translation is CARSPLVGETQYF. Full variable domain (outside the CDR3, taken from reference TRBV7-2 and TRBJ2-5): GAGVSQSPSNKVTEKGKDVELRCDPISGHTALYWYRQSLGQGLEFLIYFQGNSAPDKSGLPSDRFSAERTGGSVSTLTIQRTQQEDSAVYLCARSPLVGETQYFGPGTRLLVL.

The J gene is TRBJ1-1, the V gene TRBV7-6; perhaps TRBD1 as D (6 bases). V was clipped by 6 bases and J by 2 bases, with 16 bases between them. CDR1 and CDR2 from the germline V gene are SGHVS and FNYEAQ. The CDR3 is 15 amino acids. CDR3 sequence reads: CASSPPGHPNTEAFF. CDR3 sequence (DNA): TGTGCCAGCAGTCCACCGGGACATCCAAACACTGAAGCTTTCTTT. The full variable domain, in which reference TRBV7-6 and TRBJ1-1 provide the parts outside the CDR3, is GAGVSQSPRYKVTKRGQDVALRCDPISGHVSLYWYRQALGQGPEFLTYFNYEAQQDKSGLPNDRFSAERPEGSISTLTIQRTEQRDSAMYRCASSPPGHPNTEAFFGQGTRLTVV.

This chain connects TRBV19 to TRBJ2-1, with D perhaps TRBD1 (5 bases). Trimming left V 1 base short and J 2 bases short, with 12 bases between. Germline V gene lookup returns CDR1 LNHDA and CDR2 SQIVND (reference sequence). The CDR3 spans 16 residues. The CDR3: CASSIAGLVTYNEQFF. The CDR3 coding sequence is TGTGCCAGTAGTATAGCAGGGCTAGTCACCTACAATGAGCAGTTCTTC.

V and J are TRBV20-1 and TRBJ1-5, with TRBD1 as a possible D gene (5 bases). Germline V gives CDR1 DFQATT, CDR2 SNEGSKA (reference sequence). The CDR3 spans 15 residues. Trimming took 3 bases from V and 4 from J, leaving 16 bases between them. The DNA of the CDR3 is TGCAGTGCTAGCAGGGAGGGACCGGGGAATCAGCCCCAGCATTTT. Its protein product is CSASREGPGNQPQHF.

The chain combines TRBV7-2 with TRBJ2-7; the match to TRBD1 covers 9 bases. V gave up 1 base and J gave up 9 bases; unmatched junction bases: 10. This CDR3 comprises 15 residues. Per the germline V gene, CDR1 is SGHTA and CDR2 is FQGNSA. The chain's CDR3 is CASSLEGRDRARQYF. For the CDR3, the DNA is TGTGCCAGCAGCTTAGAGGGCCGGGACAGGGCGCGGCAGTACTTC.

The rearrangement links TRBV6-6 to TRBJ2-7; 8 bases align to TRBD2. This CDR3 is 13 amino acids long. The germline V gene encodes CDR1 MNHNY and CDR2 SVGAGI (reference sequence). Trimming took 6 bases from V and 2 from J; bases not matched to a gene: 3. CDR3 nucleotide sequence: TGTGCCAGCAGGGGACTAGATACCTACGAGCAGTACTTC. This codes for CASRGLDTYEQYF.

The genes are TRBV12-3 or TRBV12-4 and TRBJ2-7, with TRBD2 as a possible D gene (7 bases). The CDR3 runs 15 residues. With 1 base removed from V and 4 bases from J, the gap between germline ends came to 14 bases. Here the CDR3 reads CASSLEGGPGYEQYF. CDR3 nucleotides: TGTGCCAGCAGTTTAGAGGGGGGGCCAGGATACGAGCAGTACTTC.